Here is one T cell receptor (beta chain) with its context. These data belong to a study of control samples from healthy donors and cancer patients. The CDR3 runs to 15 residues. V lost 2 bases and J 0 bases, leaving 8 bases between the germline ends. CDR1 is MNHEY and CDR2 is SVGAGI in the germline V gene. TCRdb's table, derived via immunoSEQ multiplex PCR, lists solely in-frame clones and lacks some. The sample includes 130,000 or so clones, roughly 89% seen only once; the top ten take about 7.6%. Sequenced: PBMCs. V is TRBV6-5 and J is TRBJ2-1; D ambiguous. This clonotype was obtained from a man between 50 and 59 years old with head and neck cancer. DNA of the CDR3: TGTGCCAGCAGTTACAGGCAAAGCTCCTACAATGAGCAGTTCTTC. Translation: CASSYRQSSYNEQFF.